A selection of T cell receptor beta chains follows, all from one sample in a study of blood T cell repertoires in COVID-19. Sequenced by immunoSEQ multiplex PCR; TCRdb stores in-frame clones only, minus some. The profile shows tens of thousands of clones, roughly 80% of them singletons. The sample comprised peripheral blood. Source of these receptors: a woman in her 70s with acute or convalescent COVID-19. Both conserved end residues are part of each CDR3. The order of the fields is J gene, D gene, V gene, clone size, CDR3 DNA, CDR3 protein. A D gene is named only where the DNA matches it firmly. Size tells how often a clone was seen (once, few, many) or the class of an expanded clone, and some rows leave it out.

>TRBJ2-1|TRBD2|TRBV6-5|few
TGTGCCAGCAGGGGGACTAGCGGAAACAATGAGCAGTTCTTC
CASRGTSGNNEQFF
>TRBJ2-3|TRBD2|TRBV7-2|.
TGTGCCAGCAGCATAGGGACTAGCGGGGTCACAGATACGCAGTATTTT
CASSIGTSGVTDTQYF
>TRBJ2-7|TRBD1|TRBV28|once
TGTGCCAGCAGTCCCCGGACAGGCTCCTACGAGCAGTACTTC
CASSPRTGSYEQYF
>TRBJ2-3|TRBD2|TRBV9|few
TGTGCCAGCAGCCCGAGCCCCTTAGCGGGGGCCATTACAGATACGCAGTATTTT
CASSPSPLAGAITDTQYF
>TRBJ1-6|.|TRBV18|.
TGTGCCAGCTCACCACCCGGGACAAGCTATAATTCACCCCTCCACTTT
CASSPPGTSYNSPLHF
>TRBJ1-6|TRBD1|TRBV5-1|.
TGCGCCAGCAGCTTGGGCAGGGGGAATTCACCCCTCCACTTT
CASSLGRGNSPLHF
>TRBJ2-5|TRBD2|TRBV29-1|.
TGCAGCGTTGAGGGTCTAGCGGGAGAGACCCAGTACTTC
CSVEGLAGETQYF
>TRBJ2-1|TRBD2|TRBV9|.
TGTGCCAGCAGCGCCGCCGGGACTAGTTTAAATGAGCAGTTCTTC
CASSAAGTSLNEQFF
>TRBJ1-1|.|TRBV30|.
TGTGCCTGGAGGCGCGCGGGAAACACTGAAGCTTTCTTT
CAWRRAGNTEAFF
>TRBJ1-2|TRBD1|TRBV30|.
TGTGCCTGGAGTAGACAGGGGGTTTGGGGCTACACCTTC
CAWSRQGVWGYTF
>TRBJ1-4|.|TRBV19|.
TGTGCCAGTAGTTTCTTCACAGGAACAACTAATGAAAAACTGTTTTTT
CASSFFTGTTNEKLFF
>TRBJ2-1|TRBD1|TRBV5-6|.
TGTGCCAGCAGCCCCCCCTGGGACAGCAATGAGCAGTTCTTC
CASSPPWDSNEQFF
>TRBJ2-7|TRBD1|TRBV5-6|once
TGTGCCAGCAGCGCCGGGACAGGGAATTTTTGGGAGTACTTC
CASSAGTGNFWEYF
>TRBJ2-2|.|TRBV6-5|.
TGTGCCAGCCAACGGGGTTACACCGGGGAGCTGTTTTTT
CASQRGYTGELFF
>TRBJ2-7|.|TRBV7-9|.
TGTGCCAGCAGCTTAGAGACATACGAGCAGTACTTC
CASSLETYEQYF
>TRBJ1-1|TRBD1|TRBV27|once
TGTGCCAGCAGCAACGGACAGGGATGGCACACTGAAGCTTTCTTT
CASSNGQGWHTEAFF
>TRBJ1-1|.|TRBV30|.
TGTGCCTGGAGTGTATCCCAGGGGAACACTGAAGCTTTCTTT
CAWSVSQGNTEAFF
>TRBJ1-6|TRBD1|TRBV6-5|.
TGTGCCAGCAGCCTCCAGACAGGGTACGATTCACCCCTCCACTTT
CASSLQTGYDSPLHF
>TRBJ2-7|TRBD1|TRBV27|.
TGTGCCAGCAGTACCTCGGACAGGTGGAGCGAGCAGTACTTC
CASSTSDRWSEQYF
>TRBJ1-2|.|TRBV7-3|.
TGTGCCAGCAGCTTTGGACAGAACTATGGCTACACCTTC
CASSFGQNYGYTF
>TRBJ2-1|.|TRBV18|.
TGTGCCAGCTCACCACTCAGGGACAATGAGCAGTTCTTC
CASSPLRDNEQFF
>TRBJ2-3|TRBD1|TRBV5-8|.
TGTGCCAGCAGCATCAGACAGGGCGCAGATACGCAGTATTTT
CASSIRQGADTQYF
>TRBJ2-2|.|TRBV5-1|.
TGCGCCAGCAGCTTGGCTTTGAACACCGGGGAGCTGTTTTTT
CASSLALNTGELFF
>TRBJ1-1|.|TRBV3-1/TRBV3-2|once
TGTGCCAGCAGCCCCCTCGGGGGGAACACTGAAGCTTTCTTT
CASSPLGGNTEAFF
>TRBJ1-1|.|TRBV7-2|.
TGTGCCAGCAGCCCTGGGAGGGATAAAGCTTTCTTT
CASSPGRDKAFF